These 19 T cell receptor beta chains came from one sample sequenced in a study of T cell responses to AZD1222 COVID-19 vaccine. Here immunoSEQ multiplex PCR was the method, and the copy in TCRdb shows in-frame clones only, minus some. The data contain about 170,000 clones, roughly nine tenths of them singletons. The starting material was peripheral blood, obtained on day 0 of AZD1222 vaccination. Receptors were obtained from an adult in good health.

The chain employs TRBV6-2 or TRBV6-3 and TRBJ1-3, with a weak D call TRBD1 (6 bases). The V and J ends lost 0 bases and 3 bases respectively, with 18 bases between them. CDR3 length equals 18 residues. The germline gives CDR1 MNHEY, CDR2 SVGEGT. The CDR3 DNA reads as TGTGCCAGCAGTTACTCGACTCCTCGAAAACAGGGTGGAAACACCATATATTTT. It yields the protein CASSYSTPRKQGGNTIYF.

The chain is built from TRBV5-1 and TRBJ1-2; D call uncertain. Trimming removed 0 bases at V and 5 bases at J, with 11 bases between. Germline V gives CDR1 SGHRS, CDR2 YFSETQ. The CDR3 extends over 14 amino acids. The CDR3 here is CASSLERSWYGYTF. The CDR3 nucleotides are TGCGCCAGCAGCTTGGAAAGATCGTGGTATGGCTACACCTTC.

The CDR3 DNA reads as TGTGCCAGCAGTGGGACTAGCGCTGGAGAGCAGTTCTTC. Its protein is CASSGTSAGEQFF. J is TRBJ2-1 and V is TRBV6-4, with 9 positions matching TRBD2. With 4 bases clipped from V and 10 bases from J, the junction kept 5 bases outside the gene matches. Germline V gives CDR1 MRHNA, CDR2 SNTAGT. The CDR3 extends over 13 amino acids.

This chain uses TRBV3-1 (or the pseudogene TRBV3-2) with TRBJ1-1; TRBD1 matches at 8 bases. V shed 1 base and J 3 bases; nucleotides not matched to a gene: 7. The CDR3 length is 16 residues. CDR1 is LGHDT, CDR2 YNNKEL, per germline (reference sequence). The CDR3 spells CASSQGPDRGDTEAFF. The CDR3 region has the DNA TGTGCCAGCAGCCAAGGCCCCGACAGGGGCGACACTGAAGCTTTCTTT.

The DNA for the CDR3 is TGCGCCAGCAGCCAACCCGGCCCTTACTACGAGCAGTACTTC. Its translation: CASSQPGPYYEQYF. The chain couples TRBV4-1 to TRBJ2-7; no firm D call. CDR1 and CDR2 (germline): MGHRA, YSYEKL. CDR3 length: 14 residues. Trimming left V 2 bases short and J 3 bases short, with 11 bases between.

V and J are TRBV6-2 or TRBV6-3 and TRBJ1-5, with 7 bases that match TRBD1. The germline V gene has CDR1 MNHEY and CDR2 SVGEGT. With V trimmed by 5 bases and J by 0 bases, 1 base remained unmatched. The CDR3 spans 14 residues. The CDR3 sequence: CASSPGGSNQPQHF. The CDR3 bases are TGTGCCAGCAGTCCAGGGGGTAGCAATCAGCCCCAGCATTTT.

The V call is TRBV7-9, the J call TRBJ2-7; D is undetermined. This CDR3 comprises 14 residues. CDR1 SEHNR and CDR2 FQNEAQ come from the germline V gene (reference sequence). The V and J ends lost 3 bases and 0 bases respectively, with 9 bases between them. The CDR3 DNA sequence: TGTGCCAGCAGCTTCGCTGAGAGCTCCTACGAGCAGTACTTC. This translates into CASSFAESSYEQYF.

This chain connects TRBV5-1 to TRBJ1-4, with 11 bases lining up with TRBD1. Trimming removed 5 bases from V and 7 bases from J; junction bases left unmatched: 7. Germline V gene lookup returns CDR1 SGHRS and CDR2 YFSETQ. This CDR3 is 15 amino acids long. The CDR3 loop is CASSPYGTGGEKLFF. The CDR3 DNA reads as TGCGCCAGCAGTCCCTATGGGACAGGGGGTGAAAAACTGTTTTTT.

The chain has TRBV4-3 and TRBJ2-2; TRBD1 or TRBD2 may be the D gene (5 bases each). The ends were cut back, 0 bases at V and 10 bases at J, with 15 bases in the middle. The CDR3 spans 15 residues. Per germline, CDR1 LGHNA and CDR2 YSLEER. The chain's CDR3 is CASSQDGGNHEELFF. Here the CDR3 DNA reads TGCGCCAGCAGCCAAGATGGGGGAAACCACGAGGAGCTGTTTTTT.

The CDR3 here is CASSIGIDTEAFF. DNA of the CDR3: TGTGCCAGCAGCATAGGGATTGACACTGAAGCTTTCTTT. The genes are TRBV7-2 and TRBJ1-1; D unresolved. Germline assignment: CDR1 SGHTA and CDR2 FQGNSA. The CDR3 sequence is 13 residues long. The V end lost 5 bases, the J end lost 3 bases, and 10 bases lay between the germline ends.

This chain joins TRBV28 and TRBJ1-1; 7 positions agree with TRBD1. V was clipped by 10 bases and J by 1 base; unmatched bases: 12. Germline loops: CDR1 MDHEN, CDR2 SYDVKM. The CDR3 sequence is 15 residues long. In DNA form, the CDR3 reads TGTGCCACCTCAGGGGGGGCTCTAAGGAACACTGAAGCTTTCTTT. Residues: CATSGGALRNTEAFF.

This clone was seen once. The V gene is TRBV11-3, the J gene TRBJ1-2; D not resolved. The CDR3 extends over 13 amino acids. Per the germline V gene, CDR1 is SGHNT and CDR2 is YENEEA. The V end lost 0 bases, the J end lost 8 bases, and 10 bases lay between the germline ends. The CDR3 protein is CASSLERAGGYTF. DNA of the CDR3: TGTGCCAGCAGCTTAGAACGGGCGGGAGGCTACACCTTC.

The chain joins TRBV10-2 to TRBJ2-1, with TRBD1 identical over 8 bases. V lost 7 bases to trimming and J lost 9 bases; unmatched junction nucleotides: 14. The length of the CDR3 is 15 residues. Germline V gives CDR1 WSHSY, CDR2 SAAADI. For the CDR3, the DNA is TGCGCCAGCACCCTCGGGCAGGGGGCTCCAGGTGAGCAGTTCTTC. Translated, it gives CASTLGQGAPGEQFF.

This chain connects TRBV30 to TRBJ2-7; D not certain. Germline loops: CDR1 GTSNPN, CDR2 SVGIG (reference sequence). The CDR3 extends over 16 amino acids. V lost 6 bases to trimming and J lost 0 bases, with 21 bases between them. This chain's CDR3 is CACGQRGRQNSYEQYF. CDR3 nucleotides: TGTGCCTGCGGGCAACGCGGCAGACAAAACTCCTACGAGCAGTACTTC.

The CDR3 loop is CASSSSGARFYYEQYF. CDR3 DNA sequence: TGTGCCAGCAGCTCATCGGGGGCCCGGTTCTACTACGAGCAGTACTTC. The chain recombines TRBV28 with TRBJ2-7; D tentatively reads TRBD1 or TRBD2 (6 bases each). Between the trimmed V and J ends, which lost 6 bases and 3 bases, there was a span of 21 bases. CDR3 length equals 16 residues. The germline V gene encodes CDR1 MDHEN and CDR2 SYDVKM.

The rearrangement uses TRBV19 and TRBJ2-1, with D unresolved. V was trimmed by 1 base and J by 16 bases, leaving 14 bases between them. The V gene's germline CDR1 is LNHDA and CDR2 SQIVND (reference sequence). The length of the CDR3 is 12 residues. The CDR3 here is CASSIVDHPPFF. For the CDR3, the DNA is TGTGCCAGTAGTATAGTTGACCACCCACCCTTCTTC.

The gene calls are TRBV9 and TRBJ1-2, with D perhaps TRBD1 (6 bases). Germline CDR1 and CDR2: SGDLS and YYNGEE. V was clipped by 0 bases and J by 4 bases, with 7 bases between them. The CDR3 is 13 residues long. Here the CDR3 reads CASSVVGGYGYTF. CDR3 DNA sequence: TGTGCCAGCAGCGTAGTAGGGGGCTATGGCTACACCTTC.

V usage is TRBV11-3 and J usage is TRBJ2-2; TRBD1 matches at 10 bases. Germline CDR1 reads SGHNT; CDR2 reads YENEEA. V trimming: 1 base; J trimming: 6 bases; junction bases outside the gene matches: 2. This CDR3 is built from 15 residues. CDR3 DNA: TGTGCCAGCAGCTTAGGGACAGGGGGAGCCGGGGAGCTGTTTTTT. Translating it yields CASSLGTGGAGELFF.

The rearrangement links TRBV5-1 to TRBJ2-1; 7 bases fit TRBD1. From germline, CDR1 is SGHRS and CDR2 YFSETQ. The CDR3 has 14 residues. J lost 2 bases, V lost 2 bases, and 1 base had no gene match. CDR3 DNA: TGCGCCAGCAGCTTAGGGGGCCCCTACAATGAGCAGTTCTTC. Amino acid sequence: CASSLGGPYNEQFF.